This TCR beta chain was captured by sequencing in a study of shared clonotypes between healthy human individuals (dated by TCRdb to between 2020 and 2021). About the investigation overall: A few men and two women, aged 18 to 49 years, made up the cohort. To estimate repertoire size and how much clonotype sharing occurs between individuals, the study deeply sequenced the blood TCR repertoires of about 5 healthy adults. To increase sequencing depth and limit assay-specific biases, different laboratories used diverse techniques to prepare libraries and sequence TCR repertoires. For each donor, CD4 naive and CD4 memory were each given three plates, CD8 naive was given two plates, and CD8 memory was given one plate. Each donor's leukapheresis produced roughly between about 0.9 and 9.5 billion PBMCs.

From the germline V gene, CDR1 is SGHTA and CDR2 is FQGNSA. Including cysteine and phenylalanine, the CDR3 has 16 amino acids. The DNA shown is the 48-base CDR3, in frame from base 1. V and J are trimmed by 5 bases and 2 bases, and the gene matches miss 12 bases of the junction. The donors were healthy, HIV-negative adults who had no recently reported acute infections or vaccinations. Every donor was a Caucasian adult residing in Nashville, Tennessee, USA. CD4+ T cells were enriched by magnetic negative selection; naive cells were then positively selected on CD45RA, and the negative fraction formed the memory subset. After blood collection by leukapheresis, PBMCs were isolated using Ficoll-Histopaque density gradient centrifugation and then cryopreserved in the vapor phase of liquid nitrogen. Purity and quantity of every magnetically sorted T cell population were checked by analytical flow cytometry. Genomic DNA was isolated from each sorted fraction and quantified by UV absorbance on a Nanodrop 2000c.

Broad study findings and their caveats: Rarefaction of sorted-subset datasets indicated incomplete sequencing despite the large sequencing depth. Based on pairwise subsampling, the degree of clonotype sharing among donors was expected to be affected by sequencing depth. Compared with non-shared clonotypes, the clonotypes found in all four sorted-subset donors had higher generation probabilities. Larger estimated clonotype richness was generally found for naive subsets than for memory subsets. Across a few donors, roughly 5.4% of naive CD4, roughly 3.3% of naive CD8, approximately 2.5% of memory CD4, and about 0.44% of memory CD8 clonotypes were shared. Because the study included only a small number of donors, the genetic and exposure-history diversity represented was limited. Sampling was restricted to blood, and TCR repertoires in tissues likely differ from the TCR repertoires found in blood.

TCR CDR3 regions were amplified from genomic DNA by multiplex PCR using the deep immunoSEQ assay. For each cell subset, the extracted genomic DNA was distributed evenly across all wells of several immunoSEQ 96-well plates, and each plate served as one replicate. For sorted subsets, roughly 200 ng of genomic DNA, equivalent to 30,000 or so T cell genomes, went into each replicate PCR. The purified libraries were quantified using a Qubit 3.0 fluorometer, sized with a Bioanalyzer 2100, and then quantified again using the KAPA Library Quantification kit. Each immunoSEQ 96-well plate was sequenced on its own single-read 150-cycle Illumina NextSeq 550 flow cell. The authors processed their data as follows. Because the immunoSEQ output held only junctional sequences and lacked quality scores, the filtering could not match the filtering applied to full-length reads. Sequences were annotated with PyIR, a Python wrapper for IgBLAST v1.9, using IMGT germline references to assign V/J genes and CDR3. Any read was removed if the V/J assignment was weak (E-value above 1e-6), the CDR3 was missing, or the read contained stop codons, out-of-frame junctions, or ambiguous translated residues. V3J clonotypes were defined as sequences sharing the same inferred V gene, J gene, and CDR3 amino acid sequence. Percentage overlap between repertoires was computed as shared unique clonotypes divided by the size of the smaller repertoire. Three approaches were used to assess repertoire richness: RTK rarefaction, the Chao1 estimator, and Recon v2.1 estimates of unobserved clonotypes. Generation probabilities for all TCRbeta clonotypes obtained by the gDNA method from a handful of donors were computed using OLGA. The clones in this table, taken by TCRdb from immuneACCESS, are in-frame only. Not every clone is retained; where verified, under half of the shortfall comes from an unresolved V gene, and the cause of the rest is unknown. V, J and clone size are those of that table, while D and trimming were read from the DNA. The sample data list about 640,000 clones, and about two thirds of these were observed just once. The ten most abundant clones make up around 1.8% of the sample.

A remark on this clone: It lacks a known antigen. No base-level quality is on record; no much larger clone is a single base apart.

The rearranged segments are TRBV7-2 and TRBJ2-7, with TRBD2 matching 7 junction bases. The sequenced sample was memory CD4+ T cells sorted from blood. The sample's cell subset or site label is to be understood as: CD45RA-negative fraction. The sequence derives from a woman in her twenties or thirties in good health. CDR3 protein: CASSPQSGTPTYEQYF. In nucleotide form, the sequence is TGTGCCAGCAGCCCTCAAAGCGGGACTCCGACCTACGAGCAGTACTTC.